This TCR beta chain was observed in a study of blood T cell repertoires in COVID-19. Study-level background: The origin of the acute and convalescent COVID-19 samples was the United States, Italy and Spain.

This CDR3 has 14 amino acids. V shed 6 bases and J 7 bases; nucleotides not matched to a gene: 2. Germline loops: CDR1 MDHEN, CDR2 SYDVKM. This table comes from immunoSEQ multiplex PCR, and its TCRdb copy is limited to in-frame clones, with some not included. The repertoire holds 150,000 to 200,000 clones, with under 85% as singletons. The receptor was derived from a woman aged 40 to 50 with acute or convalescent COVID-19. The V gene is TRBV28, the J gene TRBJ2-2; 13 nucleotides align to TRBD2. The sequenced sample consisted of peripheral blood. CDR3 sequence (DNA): TGTGCCAGCAGGCGGACTAGCGGGAGCGGGGAGCTGTTTTTT. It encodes CASRRTSGSGELFF. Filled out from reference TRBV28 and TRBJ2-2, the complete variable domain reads DVKVTQSSRYLVKRTGEKVFLECVQDMDHENMFWYRQDPGLGLRLIYFSYDVKMKEKGDIPEGYSVSREKKERFSLILESASTNQTSMYLCASRRTSGSGELFFGEGSRLTVL.